This TCR beta chain emerged from a study of identical twins. Overall study findings and caveats: The same donors were not followed; conclusions instead depended on cross-sectional statistical analysis.

TCRdb reprocessed the 5' RACE reads via MiXCR and lists one record per CDR3 protein. The table lists about 700,000 distinct CDR3 sequences, about 9.4% of them singletons. The table lists this clonotype with many counts. The antigen is undetermined. CDR3 length: 13 amino acids. Germline V lookup: CDR1 KGHSH, CDR2 LQKENI. The V end was cut by 4 bases, the J end by 4 bases, with 10 bases between. Donors uniformly comprised healthy Caucasians. These data were also reused for a study on yellow fever vaccine responses in identical twins.

Sequences were obtained from PBMCs. This rearrangement joins TRBV18 to TRBJ1-1; no definite D call. This receptor was identified in a woman younger than 30 in good health. CDR3: CASSRGVGTEAFF. In DNA form, the CDR3 reads TGTGCCAGCTCACGCGGGGTCGGCACTGAAGCTTTCTTT. The whole variable domain, filled in from reference TRBV18 and TRBJ1-1, reads NAGVMQNPRHLVRRRGQEARLRCSPMKGHSHVYWYRQLPEEGLKFMVYLQKENIIDESGMPKERFSAEFPKEGPSILRIQQVVRGDSAAYFCASSRGVGTEAFFGQGTRLTVV.